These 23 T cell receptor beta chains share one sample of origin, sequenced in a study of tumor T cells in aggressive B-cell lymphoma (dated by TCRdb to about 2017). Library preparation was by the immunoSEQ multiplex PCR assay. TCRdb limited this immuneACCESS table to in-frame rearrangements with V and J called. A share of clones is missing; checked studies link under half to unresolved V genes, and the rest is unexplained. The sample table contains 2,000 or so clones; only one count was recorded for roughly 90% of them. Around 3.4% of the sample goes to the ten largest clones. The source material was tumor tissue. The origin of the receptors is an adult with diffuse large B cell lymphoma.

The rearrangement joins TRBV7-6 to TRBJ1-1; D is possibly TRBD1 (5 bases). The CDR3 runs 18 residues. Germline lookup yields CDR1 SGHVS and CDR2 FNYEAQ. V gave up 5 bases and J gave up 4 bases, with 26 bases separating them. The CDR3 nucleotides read TGTGCCAGCAGCAAACGGGTGGGGACTACGGGTCGGGTCACTGAAGCTTTCTTT. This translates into CASSKRVGTTGRVTEAFF. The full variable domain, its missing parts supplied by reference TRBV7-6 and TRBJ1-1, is GAGVSQSPRYKVTKRGQDVALRCDPISGHVSLYWYRQALGQGPEFLTYFNYEAQQDKSGLPNDRFSAERPEGSISTLTIQRTEQRDSAMYRCASSKRVGTTGRVTEAFFGQGTRLTVV.

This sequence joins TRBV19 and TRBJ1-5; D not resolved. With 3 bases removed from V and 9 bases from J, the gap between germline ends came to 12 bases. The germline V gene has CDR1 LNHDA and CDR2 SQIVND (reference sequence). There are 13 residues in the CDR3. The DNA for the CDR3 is TGTGCCAGTAGTATCCGTCCCACGGGGCCCCAGCATTTT. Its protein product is CASSIRPTGPQHF. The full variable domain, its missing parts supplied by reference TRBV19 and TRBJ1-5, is DGGITQSPKYLFRKEGQNVTLSCEQNLNHDAMYWYRQDPGQGLRLIYYSQIVNDFQKGDIAEGYSVSREKKESFPLTVTSAQKNPTAFYLCASSIRPTGPQHFGDGTRLSIL.

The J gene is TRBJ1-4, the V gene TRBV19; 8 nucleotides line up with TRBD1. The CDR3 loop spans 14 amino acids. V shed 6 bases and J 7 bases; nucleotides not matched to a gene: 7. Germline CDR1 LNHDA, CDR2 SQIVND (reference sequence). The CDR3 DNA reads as TGTGCCAGTAGGGGACAGGCCCTCGGTGAAAAACTGTTTTTT. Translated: CASRGQALGEKLFF.

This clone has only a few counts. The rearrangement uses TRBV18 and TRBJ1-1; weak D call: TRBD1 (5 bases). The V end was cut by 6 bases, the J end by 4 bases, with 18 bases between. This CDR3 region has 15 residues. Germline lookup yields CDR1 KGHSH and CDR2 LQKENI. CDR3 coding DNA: TGTGCCAGCTCGAGCAGTGCAGGGTCGTCCACTGAAGCTTTCTTT. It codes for CASSSSAGSSTEAFF.

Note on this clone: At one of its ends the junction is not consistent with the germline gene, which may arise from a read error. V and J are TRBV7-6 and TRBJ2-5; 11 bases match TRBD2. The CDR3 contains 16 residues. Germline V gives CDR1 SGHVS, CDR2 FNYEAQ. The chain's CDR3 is CASSALAGGVSEIQYF. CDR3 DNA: TGTGCCAGCAGCGCCTTAGCGGGAGGGGTATCAGAGATCCAGTACTTC.

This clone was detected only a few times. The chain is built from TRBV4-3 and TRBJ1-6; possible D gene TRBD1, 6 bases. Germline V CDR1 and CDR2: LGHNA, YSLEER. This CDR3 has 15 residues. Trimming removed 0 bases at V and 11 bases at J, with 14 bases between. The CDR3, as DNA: TGCGCCAGCAGCCAAGACCGGGACATTATAACACCCCTCCACTTT. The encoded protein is CASSQDRDIITPLHF.

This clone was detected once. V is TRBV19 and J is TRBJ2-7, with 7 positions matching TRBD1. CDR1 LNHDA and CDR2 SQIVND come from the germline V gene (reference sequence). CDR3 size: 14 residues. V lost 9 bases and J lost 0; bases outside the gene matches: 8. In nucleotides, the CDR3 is TGTGCCAGGCGACAGGGCCCAAGCTCCTACGAGCAGTACTTC. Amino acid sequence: CARRQGPSSYEQYF.

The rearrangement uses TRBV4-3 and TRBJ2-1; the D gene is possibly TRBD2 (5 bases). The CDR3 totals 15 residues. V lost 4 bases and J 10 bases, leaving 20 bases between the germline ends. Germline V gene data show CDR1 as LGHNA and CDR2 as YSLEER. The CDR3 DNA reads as TGCGCCAGCAGCCTCACAGATTCTAGCTCTTTAGAGCAGTTCTTC. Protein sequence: CASSLTDSSSLEQFF.

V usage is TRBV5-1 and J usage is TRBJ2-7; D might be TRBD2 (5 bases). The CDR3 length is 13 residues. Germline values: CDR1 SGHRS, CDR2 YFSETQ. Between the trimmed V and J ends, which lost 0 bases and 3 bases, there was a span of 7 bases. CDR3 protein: CASSLDGNYEQYF. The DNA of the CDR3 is TGCGCCAGCAGCTTGGACGGGAACTACGAGCAGTACTTC.

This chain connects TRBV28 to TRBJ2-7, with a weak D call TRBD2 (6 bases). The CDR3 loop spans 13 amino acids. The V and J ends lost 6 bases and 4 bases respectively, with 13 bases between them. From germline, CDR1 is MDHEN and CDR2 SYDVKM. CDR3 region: CASSRWDSYEQYF. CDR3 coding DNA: TGTGCCAGCAGCCGGTGGGACTCATACGAGCAGTACTTC.

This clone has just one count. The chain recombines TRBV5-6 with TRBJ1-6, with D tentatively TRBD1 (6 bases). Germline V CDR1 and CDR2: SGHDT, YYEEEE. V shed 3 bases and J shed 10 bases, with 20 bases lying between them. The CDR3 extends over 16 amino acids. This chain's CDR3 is CASSSKQGVVLSPLHF. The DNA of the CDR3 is TGTGCCAGCAGCTCCAAACAGGGCGTCGTACTCTCACCCCTCCACTTT.

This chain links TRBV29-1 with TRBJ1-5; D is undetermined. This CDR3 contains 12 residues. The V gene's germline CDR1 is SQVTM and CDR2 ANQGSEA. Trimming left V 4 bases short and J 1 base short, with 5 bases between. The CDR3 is CSVGESNQPQHF. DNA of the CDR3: TGCAGCGTTGGGGAGAGCAATCAGCCCCAGCATTTT.

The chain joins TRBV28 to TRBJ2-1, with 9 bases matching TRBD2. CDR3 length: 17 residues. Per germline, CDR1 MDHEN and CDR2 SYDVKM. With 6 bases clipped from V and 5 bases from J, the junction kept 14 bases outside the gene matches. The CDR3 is CASSVEPRTSENNEQFF. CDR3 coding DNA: TGTGCCAGCAGCGTCGAGCCGCGGACTAGCGAGAACAATGAGCAGTTCTTC.

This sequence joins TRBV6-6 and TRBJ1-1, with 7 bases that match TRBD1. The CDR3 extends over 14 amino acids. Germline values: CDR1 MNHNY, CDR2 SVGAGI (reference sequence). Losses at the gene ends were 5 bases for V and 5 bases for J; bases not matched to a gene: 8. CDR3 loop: CASSLTGDGTEAFF. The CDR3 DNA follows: TGTGCCAGCAGTCTCACAGGGGATGGGACTGAAGCTTTCTTT.

The CDR3 DNA follows: TGCAGCGTTGAGCACAGGGGTAGCGAGCAGTACTTC. Protein: CSVEHRGSEQYF. The chain couples TRBV29-1 to TRBJ2-7, with 7 nucleotides matching TRBD1. This CDR3 has 12 residues. The J segment lost 6 bases and the V segment lost 3 bases, leaving 5 bases of the junction unmatched. CDR1 and CDR2 (germline): SQVTM, ANQGSEA.

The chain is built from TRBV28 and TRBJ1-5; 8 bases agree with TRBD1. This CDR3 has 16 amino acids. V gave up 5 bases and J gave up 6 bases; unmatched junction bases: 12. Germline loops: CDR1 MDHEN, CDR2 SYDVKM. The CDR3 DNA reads TGTGCCAGCAGTCCCTGCACAGGGGGGATAGGTCAGCCCCAGCATTTT. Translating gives CASSPCTGGIGQPQHF.

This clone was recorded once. CDR3 region: CASSLQRATEAFF. The DNA for the CDR3 is TGTGCCAGCAGCCTACAGAGGGCCACTGAAGCTTTCTTT. The J gene is TRBJ1-1, the V gene TRBV11-2; D is uncertain. V lost 5 bases and J 4 bases, leaving 11 bases between the germline ends. The CDR3 is 13 amino acids. Germline lookup yields CDR1 SGHAT and CDR2 FQNNGV.

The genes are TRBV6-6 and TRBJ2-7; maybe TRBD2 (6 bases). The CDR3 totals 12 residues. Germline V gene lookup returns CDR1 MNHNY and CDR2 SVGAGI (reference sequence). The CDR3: CATRAGSYEQYF. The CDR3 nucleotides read TGTGCGACTAGGGCGGGTAGCTACGAGCAGTACTTC.

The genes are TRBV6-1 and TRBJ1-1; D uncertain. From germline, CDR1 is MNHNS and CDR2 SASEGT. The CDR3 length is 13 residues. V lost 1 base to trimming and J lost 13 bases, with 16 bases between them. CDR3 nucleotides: TGTGCCAGCAGTGAAGGGAGGCGTTTTCTTGGTTTCTTT. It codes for CASSEGRRFLGFF.

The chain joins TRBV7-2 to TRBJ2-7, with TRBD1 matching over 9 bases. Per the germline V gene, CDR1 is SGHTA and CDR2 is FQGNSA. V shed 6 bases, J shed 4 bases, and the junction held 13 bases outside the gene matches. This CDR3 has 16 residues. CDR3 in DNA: TGTGCCAGCAGTTTTGCCGGAGGGACAGGGTGGTACGAGCAGTACTTC. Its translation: CASSFAGGTGWYEQYF.

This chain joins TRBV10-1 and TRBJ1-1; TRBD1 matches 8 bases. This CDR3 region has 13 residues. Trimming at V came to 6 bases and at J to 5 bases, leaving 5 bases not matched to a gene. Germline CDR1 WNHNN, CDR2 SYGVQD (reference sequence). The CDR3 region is CASSRTGFTEAFF. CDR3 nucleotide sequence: TGCGCCAGCAGCCGGACAGGGTTTACTGAAGCTTTCTTT.

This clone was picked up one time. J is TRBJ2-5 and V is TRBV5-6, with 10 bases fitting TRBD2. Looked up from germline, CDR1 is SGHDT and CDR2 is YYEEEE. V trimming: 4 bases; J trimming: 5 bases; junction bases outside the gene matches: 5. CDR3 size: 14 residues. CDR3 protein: CASSQGTSAETQYF. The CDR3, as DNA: TGTGCCAGCAGCCAGGGGACTAGCGCCGAGACCCAGTACTTC.

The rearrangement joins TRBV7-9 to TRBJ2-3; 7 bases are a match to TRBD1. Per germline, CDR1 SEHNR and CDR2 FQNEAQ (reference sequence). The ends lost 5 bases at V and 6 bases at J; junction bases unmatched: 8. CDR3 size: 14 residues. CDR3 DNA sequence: TGTGCCAGCAGCCAGGGACAGCCCGGGGATACGCAGTATTTT. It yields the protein CASSQGQPGDTQYF.